The rows below give T cell receptor beta chains drawn from one sample of a study of blood T cell repertoires in COVID-19. Libraries were prepared by immunoSEQ multiplex PCR; TCRdb keeps only in-frame clonotypes and omits some of them. The sample has a few hundred thousand clones, 86% seen once. Sequenced material: peripheral blood. The receptors come from a man between 18 and 29 years old with active or convalescent COVID-19. Each CDR3 is given with its conserved first and last residue. A D gene is named only where the DNA matches it firmly. Some rows mark clone size as missing; the rest say once, few, many or name a class of expanded clone.

clone_size j_call d_call v_call cdr3_nt cdr3_aa
NA TRBJ2-7 NA TRBV15 TGTGCCACCAGCAGAGATTCCGGCCAGGAGGTCTACGAGCAGTACTTC CATSRDSGQEVYEQYF
NA TRBJ1-5 NA TRBV12-3/TRBV12-4 TGTGCCAGCAGTTTCTCCGAGAATCAGCCCCAGCATTTT CASSFSENQPQHF
once TRBJ1-3 TRBD1 TRBV5-1 TGCGCCAGCAGCTTGGGGGACAGGGATGGAAACACCATATATTTT CASSLGDRDGNTIYF
NA TRBJ2-5 TRBD1 TRBV25-1 TGTGCCAGCAGCCTTACTGGGACAGGGGGTGAGACCCAGTACTTC CASSLTGTGGETQYF
NA TRBJ1-1 NA TRBV11-2 TGTGCCAGCAGCTTAGATCCTACGATCACTGAAGCTTTCTTT CASSLDPTITEAFF
NA TRBJ2-2 TRBD1 TRBV28 TGTGCCAGCAGTTCGGGACAGGGGTACACCGGGGAGCTGTTTTTT CASSSGQGYTGELFF
NA TRBJ2-7 NA TRBV27 TGTGCCAGCTCCCCCGGGGTTCCCTACGAGCAGTACTTC CASSPGVPYEQYF
NA TRBJ2-7 TRBD1 TRBV6-5 TGTGCCAGCAGTCCAACAGGGGGATTAACCTACGAGCAGTACTTC CASSPTGGLTYEQYF
NA TRBJ2-3 NA TRBV19 TGTGCCAGTAAACGGCAGGGAAGAGGCACAGATACGCAGTATTTT CASKRQGRGTDTQYF
NA TRBJ1-1 NA TRBV10-3 TGTGCCATCAGTGATCACCTGAGCACTGAAGCTTTCTTT CAISDHLSTEAFF
NA TRBJ1-5 NA TRBV12-3/TRBV12-4 TGTGCCAGCAGTTTACAGGGCCCGGAGCCCCAGCATTTT CASSLQGPEPQHF
NA TRBJ1-5 NA TRBV2 TGTGCCAGCAGTGACGATCGGTTTCTGCCCCAGCATTTT CASSDDRFLPQHF
NA TRBJ1-1 NA TRBV4-1 TGCGCCAGCAGCCAAGAGCAGAAGGGGATCGGATGGGCTTTCTTT CASSQEQKGIGWAFF
once TRBJ2-2 NA TRBV7-9 TGTGCCAGCAGCTTATCAGTCCTCACCGGGGAGCTGTTTTTT CASSLSVLTGELFF
NA TRBJ1-4 NA TRBV4-3 TGCGCCAGCAGCCAAGGAGCAACAGGGTCCGAAAAACTGTTTTTT CASSQGATGSEKLFF
NA TRBJ2-3 NA TRBV6-2/TRBV6-3 TGTGCCAGCAGTCGACAGGTAGATACGCAGTATTTT CASSRQVDTQYF
NA TRBJ2-1 NA TRBV1 TGCACCAGCAGCCAAGAACTGCGGGGGGGAAGCGAGCAGTTCTTC CTSSQELRGGSEQFF
NA TRBJ2-2 NA TRBV19 TGTGCCAGTAGTATCGGGCAGGGGGAGGTAATTACCGGGGAGCTGTTTTTT CASSIGQGEVITGELFF
NA TRBJ2-5 TRBD2 TRBV7-7 TGTGCTAGCAGCTTGGGCACCGGGAGGCAAGAGACCCAGTACTTC CASSLGTGRQETQYF
NA TRBJ1-1 TRBD1 TRBV28 TGTGCCAGCAGTTCGACAGGGAAGGGACTCGGAACTGAAGCTTTCTTT CASSSTGKGLGTEAFF
NA TRBJ2-5 NA TRBV2 TGTGCCAGCATAATCCGACCCAGGGGTTCAGGAGAGACCCAGTACTTC CASIIRPRGSGETQYF
NA TRBJ1-3 TRBD1 TRBV7-8 TGTGCCAGCAGCCGCCCGACTCAGGACAGGGGGCCCGACCGGGGCTCTTCCGCTGGAAACACCATATATTTT CASSRPTQDRGPDRGSSAGNTIYF
NA TRBJ2-2 TRBD2 TRBV2 TGTGCCAGCAGCTGGACTAGCGGCACCGGGGAGCTGTTTTTT CASSWTSGTGELFF
once TRBJ2-7 NA TRBV7-9 TGTGCCAGCAACCTGGGAGGCTACGAGCAGTACTTC CASNLGGYEQYF
NA TRBJ1-5 NA TRBV7-9 TGTGCCAGCAGACAGGGTGGCAATCAGCCCCAGCATTTT CASRQGGNQPQHF
NA TRBJ2-3 NA TRBV6-2/TRBV6-3 TGTGCCAGCAGTTATTCCTCGACAGGCCGATACACAGATACGCAGTATTTT CASSYSSTGRYTDTQYF
few TRBJ2-2 NA TRBV6-2/TRBV6-3 TGTGCCAGCAGCCACTCTAACGGGGAGCTGTTTTTT CASSHSNGELFF
NA TRBJ1-3 NA TRBV4-1 TGCGCCAGCAGCCGCCACCGTTCAGGGGTCGCCGGAAACACCATATATTTT CASSRHRSGVAGNTIYF
few TRBJ2-3 TRBD1 TRBV11-1 TGTGCCAGCAGCGGATGGGACAGGGAAGATACGCAGTATTTT CASSGWDREDTQYF
NA TRBJ2-2 TRBD1 TRBV28 TGTGCCAGCAGTTCGGGACAGGCGTCGCGGGGGGAGCTGTTTTTT CASSSGQASRGELFF
NA TRBJ1-2 NA TRBV30 TGTGCCTGGAGCGGTCAGGGGCATGGCTACACCTTC CAWSGQGHGYTF
NA TRBJ2-3 NA TRBV6-2/TRBV6-3 TGTGCCAGCAGTTACCCCCAGGTAGTCACAGATACGCAGTATTTT CASSYPQVVTDTQYF
NA TRBJ1-5 NA TRBV5-1 TGCGCCAGCAGCTTGTCGTCAGGGGAAATGCAGCCCCAGCATTTT CASSLSSGEMQPQHF
NA TRBJ1-2 NA TRBV4-1 TGCGCCAGCAGCCAAGCCTTACAGGGCAGAAAAGACTATGGCTACACCTTC CASSQALQGRKDYGYTF
NA TRBJ2-3 TRBD2 TRBV6-5 TGTGCCAGCAATCGAGCGGGGGTTGATACGCAGTATTTT CASNRAGVDTQYF
NA TRBJ2-3 NA TRBV7-3 TGTGCCAGCAGCTTAGGACTATTCACAGATACGCAGTATTTT CASSLGLFTDTQYF
NA TRBJ1-4 NA TRBV2 TGTGCCAGCAGTGAAATCAAAAAACTGTTTTTT CASSEIKKLFF
NA TRBJ2-5 TRBD1 TRBV28 TGTGCCAGCAGTTCGGAGGCCAGGGGGCCCCAGTACTTC CASSSEARGPQYF
NA TRBJ1-2 NA TRBV7-9 TGTGCCAGCAGCTTAGGTCAGGGTTGGCGCTACACCTTC CASSLGQGWRYTF
NA TRBJ1-3 TRBD1 TRBV11-3 TGTGCCAGCAGCTCATGGGACAGGGGAAACACCATATATTTT CASSSWDRGNTIYF
NA TRBJ2-3 TRBD2 TRBV7-2 TGTGCCAGCAGCCCCCGCGGTGGGGGAGGGTATAGCACAGATACGCAGTATTTT CASSPRGGGGYSTDTQYF
NA TRBJ1-1 TRBD1 TRBV29-1 TGCAGCGTTTCACAGGGGAAGAACACTGAAGCTTTCTTT CSVSQGKNTEAFF
NA TRBJ1-1 NA TRBV20-1 TGCAGCCCCAGGGTTAACACTGAAGCTTTCTTT CSPRVNTEAFF
NA TRBJ1-5 NA TRBV11-2 TGTGCCAGCAGCTTATCAGGTTCTAGCAATCAGCCCCAGCATTTT CASSLSGSSNQPQHF
NA TRBJ1-1 TRBD1 TRBV19 TGTGCCAGTAGTACGCACCAGGGGACAGCTAACACTGAAGCTTTCTTT CASSTHQGTANTEAFF
NA TRBJ1-1 NA TRBV3-1/TRBV3-2 TGTGCCAGCAGCCAAGGGCGGCGGGGGAACACTGAAGCTTTCTTT CASSQGRRGNTEAFF
NA TRBJ1-1 NA TRBV9 TGTGCCAGCAGCGTAGCTGAGGTGTCCGAAGCTTTCTTT CASSVAEVSEAFF
NA TRBJ1-5 NA TRBV2 TGTGCCAGCACAGACTTATGGAGCAATCAGCCCCAGCATTTT CASTDLWSNQPQHF
NA TRBJ2-7 NA TRBV12-3/TRBV12-4 TGTGCCAGCAGTCCCTACAGCTACGAGCAGTACTTC CASSPYSYEQYF
NA TRBJ2-7 NA TRBV7-9 TGTGCCAGCAGCTTGGGACAACACAGCGCAAACGAGCAGTACTTC CASSLGQHSANEQYF
few TRBJ1-1 TRBD1 TRBV7-9 TGTGCCAGCACGGACAGGGGAGGTAGAGTGAACACTGAAGCTTTCTTT CASTDRGGRVNTEAFF
many TRBJ1-6 NA TRBV7-9 TGTGCCAGCAGTACGACAGGAAAGGGTTCACCCCTCCACTTT CASSTTGKGSPLHF
NA TRBJ2-5 NA TRBV28 TGTGCCAGCAGTTGGCAGGGAAGAGAGACCCAGTACTTC CASSWQGRETQYF
NA TRBJ1-1 TRBD1 TRBV27 TGTGCCAGCAACCCGACAGGGGGCTACACTGAAGCTTTCTTT CASNPTGGYTEAFF
NA TRBJ2-7 TRBD1 TRBV2 TGTGCCAGCAGCCTGACAGGGGATTACGAGCAGTACTTC CASSLTGDYEQYF